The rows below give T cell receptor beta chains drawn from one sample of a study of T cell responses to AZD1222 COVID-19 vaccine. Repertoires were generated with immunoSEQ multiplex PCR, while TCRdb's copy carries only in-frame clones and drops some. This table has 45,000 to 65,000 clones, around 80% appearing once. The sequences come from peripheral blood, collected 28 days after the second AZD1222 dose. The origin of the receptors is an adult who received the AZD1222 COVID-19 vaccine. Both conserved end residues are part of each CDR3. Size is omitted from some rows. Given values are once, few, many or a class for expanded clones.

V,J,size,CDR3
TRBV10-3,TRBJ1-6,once,CAISDATGTGNSPLHF
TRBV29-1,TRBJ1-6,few,CSVMGTANSPLHF
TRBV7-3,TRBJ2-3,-,CASSQGASTDTQYF
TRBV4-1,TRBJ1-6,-,CASSQDWQAGWNSPLHF
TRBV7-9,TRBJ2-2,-,CASGKQGQANTGELFF
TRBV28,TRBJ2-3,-,CASSARGAGTDTQYF
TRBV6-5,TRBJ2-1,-,CASSYMGGDQEQFF
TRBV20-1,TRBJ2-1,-,CSANSRDEQFF
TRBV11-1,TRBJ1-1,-,CASSLVRGGTEAFF
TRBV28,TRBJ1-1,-,CASSLRGGLNTEAFF
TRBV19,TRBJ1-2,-,CASSTLGTDSYNYGYTF
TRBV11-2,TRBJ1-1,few,CASRSTLRGNTEAFF
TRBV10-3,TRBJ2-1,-,CAISEVTSGRKQFF
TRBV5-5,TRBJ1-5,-,CASSLLGENSNQPQHF
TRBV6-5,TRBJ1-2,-,CASKGQGVNYGYTF
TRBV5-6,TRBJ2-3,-,CASSGSGMSDTQYF
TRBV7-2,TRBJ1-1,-,CASSLGRWNTEAFF
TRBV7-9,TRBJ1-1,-,CASSLAGHTEAFF
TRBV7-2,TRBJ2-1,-,CASSLLLKISYNEQFF
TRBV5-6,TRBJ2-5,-,CASSLRSPVSTQYF
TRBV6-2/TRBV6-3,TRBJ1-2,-,CASSQTGGNYGYTF
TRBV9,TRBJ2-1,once,CASSRVRGQGWDEQFF
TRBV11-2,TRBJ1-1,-,CASIKDRVNTEAFF
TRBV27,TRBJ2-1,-,CASTLRRTGGLSSYNEQFF
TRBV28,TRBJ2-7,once,CASTRDRKQYF
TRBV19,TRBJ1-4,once,CASSLRGQVSDGTNEKLFF
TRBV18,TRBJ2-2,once,CASSPASGGTGELFF
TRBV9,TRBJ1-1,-,CASSVGPEDTEAFF
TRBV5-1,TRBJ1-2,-,CASTPSPDGNYGYTF
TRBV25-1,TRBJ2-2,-,CASRDYLNTGELFF
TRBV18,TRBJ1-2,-,CASSRGIIGYTF
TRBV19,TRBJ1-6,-,CASRPQFSYNSPLHF
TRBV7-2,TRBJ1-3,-,CASSAYRLPTGNTIYF
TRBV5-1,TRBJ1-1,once,CASSLTGLRGTEAFF
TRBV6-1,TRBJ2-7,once,CASSEVRQGQYF
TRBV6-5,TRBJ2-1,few,CASRTSGIFNEQFF
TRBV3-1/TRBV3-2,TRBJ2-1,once,CASSQGSLATDEQFF
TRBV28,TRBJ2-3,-,CASSLAGATDTQYF
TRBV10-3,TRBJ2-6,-,CAISEGRGTGANVLTF
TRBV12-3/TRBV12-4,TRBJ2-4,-,CASSLGARDIQYF